These T cell receptor beta chains were read from a single sample in a study of early T cells in non-severe SARS-CoV-2 infection. TCRdb re-analysed the 5' RACE reads in MiXCR, keeping a single row per CDR3 protein. In the table there are approximately 50,000 distinct CDR3 sequences, approximately 8.4% of which are singletons. The sample taken for sequencing was whole blood. These receptors all stem from an adult who was a healthcare worker with PCR-confirmed SARS-CoV-2 infection or an uninfected control (not recorded which). The CDR3 runs from the conserved cysteine through the conserved F or W. The D gene is left open where the match is weak. Some rows have no size entry. The others give once, few or many, or a class for an expanded clone.

clone_size d_call j_call v_call cdr3_nt cdr3_aa
few NA TRBJ1-6 TRBV6-5 TGTGCCACCCGATACCGCGGGGGGACGAATTCACCCCTCCACTTT CATRYRGGTNSPLHF
NA TRBD2 TRBJ2-1 TRBV18 TGTGCCAGCTCACTGATGGCAAGCGGGGGGGCTTCCTACAATGAGCAGTTCTTC CASSLMASGGASYNEQFF
NA NA TRBJ1-1 TRBV7-9 TGTGCCAGCACCCTAAGTGGAAGTGAAGCTTTCTTT CASTLSGSEAFF
few TRBD2 TRBJ2-1 TRBV28 TGTGCCAGCAGCAAAGCGGGAGGGTACAATGAGCAGTTCTTC CASSKAGGYNEQFF
few TRBD2 TRBJ2-2 TRBV11-3 TGTGCCAGCAGCCGGGGGGCTAGCGGGAGCTCCACCGGGGAGCTGTTTTTT CASSRGASGSSTGELFF
many TRBD2 TRBJ2-3 TRBV15 TGTGCCACCAGCAGAGGCAGCGGGAGTGGCACAGATACGCAGTATTTT CATSRGSGSGTDTQYF
NA NA TRBJ2-2 TRBV3-1 TGTGCCAGCAGCCACTGGCGTACCCTGAACACCGGGGAGCTGTTTTTT CASSHWRTLNTGELFF
NA NA TRBJ2-7 TRBV14 TGTGCCAGCAGCCAAGATCAGTTTCTTCAGCAGTACTTC CASSQDQFLQQYF
many NA TRBJ1-5 TRBV6-2/TRBV6-3 TGTGCCAGCGGCACAGGGCCCAATCAGCCCCAGCATTTT CASGTGPNQPQHF
few NA TRBJ2-1 TRBV2 TGTGCCAGCAGTGATCGGGGGGCTGAGCAGTTCTTC CASSDRGAEQFF
NA TRBD1 TRBJ2-4 TRBV20-1 TGCAGTGCTAGGGGACAGGGTTCTTGGATTCAGTACTTC CSARGQGSWIQYF
NA TRBD2 TRBJ2-2 TRBV4-1 TGCGCCAGCAGCCAAGAAGGCCTAGCGGGAGGTGAAACCGGGGAGCTGTTTTTT CASSQEGLAGGETGELFF
NA NA TRBJ2-3 TRBV11-3 TGTGCCAGCAGCCTCGCCGGGGAAGATACGCAGTATTTT CASSLAGEDTQYF
few TRBD1 TRBJ1-5 TRBV20-1 TGCAGTGCTAGGGAAGGGGGCAGTCAGCCCCAGCATTTT CSAREGGSQPQHF
few TRBD1 TRBJ2-2 TRBV18 TGTGCCAGCTCGAGATCCGGGACAGGGAACACCGGGGAGCTGTTTTTT CASSRSGTGNTGELFF
once TRBD2 TRBJ2-7 TRBV27 TGTGCCAGCAGCCCCGGACTAGCAGGTTCGAGGTACGAGCAGTACTTC CASSPGLAGSRYEQYF
NA TRBD2 TRBJ2-7 TRBV12-3/TRBV12-4 TGTGCCAGCAGCGTTAGCGGGGTGAACTACGAGCAGTACTTC CASSVSGVNYEQYF
many TRBD2 TRBJ2-7 TRBV7-8 TGTGCCAGCAGCATCGAGCGGGGGCCGACCTACGAGCAGTACTTC CASSIERGPTYEQYF
NA NA TRBJ2-1 TRBV18 TGTGCCAGCTCACCTTTGGGCGATGAGCAGTTCTTC CASSPLGDEQFF
NA NA TRBJ2-7 TRBV6-1 TGTGCCAGCAGCGACGGGGCCAGGGTCTCGGGGCAGTACTTC CASSDGARVSGQYF
few NA TRBJ2-6 TRBV9 TGTGCCAGCGGGGGCATCACCTCTGGGGCCAACGTCCTGACTTTC CASGGITSGANVLTF
NA TRBD2 TRBJ2-1 TRBV7-3 TGTGCCAGCAGCTTAGTCCTAGCGGGAGAAAGTGAGCAGTTCTTC CASSLVLAGESEQFF
many NA TRBJ2-2 TRBV7-9 TGTGCCAGCAGCTTAGGACCCGGGGCCGGGGAGCTGTTTTTT CASSLGPGAGELFF
many NA TRBJ1-3 TRBV7-8 TGTGCCAGCAGCTCTCGGCAGAACTCTGGAAACACCATATATTTT CASSSRQNSGNTIYF
NA NA TRBJ1-1 TRBV5-1 TGCGCCAGCAGCCAACGGGCGGGCATGAACACTGAAGCTTTCTTT CASSQRAGMNTEAFF
few TRBD1 TRBJ2-7 TRBV7-9 TGTGCCAGCAGCTTACCGGCAGGGGGTGTCAACGAGCAGTACTTC CASSLPAGGVNEQYF
many NA TRBJ1-1 TRBV6-5 TGTGCCAGCAGGATTGAAGACAGGACTGAAGCTTTCTTT CASRIEDRTEAFF
NA NA TRBJ2-4 TRBV27 TGTGCCAGCAGTAAACTAGCCAAAAACATTCAGTACTTC CASSKLAKNIQYF
NA TRBD1 TRBJ2-7 TRBV11-2 TGTGCCAGCAGCATCGGACAGGGGCTTGCCTACGAGCAGTACTTC CASSIGQGLAYEQYF
few NA TRBJ1-6 TRBV10-1 TGCGCCAGCAGCGAGACAGAGGATTCACCCCTCCACTTT CASSETEDSPLHF
NA TRBD2 TRBJ2-1 TRBV20-1 TGCAGTGCTCTGTCACTAGCGGGAGTCAGCAATGAGCAGTTCTTC CSALSLAGVSNEQFF
NA TRBD2 TRBJ2-3 TRBV6-6 TGTGCCAGCAGTTATCGGCGGGAGCCCAGCACAGATACGCAGTATTTT CASSYRREPSTDTQYF
few NA TRBJ1-2 TRBV5-6 TGTGCCAGCAGCCAAAACACAGGATTCTATGGCTACACCTTC CASSQNTGFYGYTF
many NA TRBJ2-1 TRBV6-4 TGTGCCAGCAGTGGGACGGGAGTTAGCTCCTACAATGAGCAGTTCTTC CASSGTGVSSYNEQFF
few NA TRBJ1-4 TRBV6-1 TGTGCCAGCAGTCGGGGGTATGGTGAAAAACTGTTTTTT CASSRGYGEKLFF
few NA TRBJ1-3 TRBV12-3/TRBV12-4 TGTGCCAGCAGGATATTCTCTGGAAACACCATATATTTT CASRIFSGNTIYF
few NA TRBJ1-3 TRBV5-6 TGTGCCAGCAGCTCGGATCTGATTAGCGCTTCTGGAAACACCATATATTTT CASSSDLISASGNTIYF
NA NA TRBJ2-5 TRBV7-6 TGTGCCAGCAGCAGAAACCGGGACACATTTCAAGAGACCCAGTACTTC CASSRNRDTFQETQYF
few NA TRBJ2-6 TRBV6-1 TGTGCCAGCAGTGACAACTCTGGGGCCAACGTCCTGACTTTC CASSDNSGANVLTF
NA NA TRBJ2-1 TRBV24-1 TGTGCCACCAGTGGACGAGGGGATGAGCAGTTCTTC CATSGRGDEQFF